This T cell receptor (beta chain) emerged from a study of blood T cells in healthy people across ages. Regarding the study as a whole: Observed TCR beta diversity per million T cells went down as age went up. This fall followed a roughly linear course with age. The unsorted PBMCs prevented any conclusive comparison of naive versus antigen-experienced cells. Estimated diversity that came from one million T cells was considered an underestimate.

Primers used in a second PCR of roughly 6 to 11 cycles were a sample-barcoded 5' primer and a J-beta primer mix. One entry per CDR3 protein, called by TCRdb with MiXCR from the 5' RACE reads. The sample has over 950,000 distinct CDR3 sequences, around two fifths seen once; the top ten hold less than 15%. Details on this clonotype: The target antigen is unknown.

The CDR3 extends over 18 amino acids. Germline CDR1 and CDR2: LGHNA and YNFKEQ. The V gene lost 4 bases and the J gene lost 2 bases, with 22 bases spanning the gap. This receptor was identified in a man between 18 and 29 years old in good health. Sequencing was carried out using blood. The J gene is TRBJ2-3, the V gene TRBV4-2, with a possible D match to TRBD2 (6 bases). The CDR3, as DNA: TGTGCCAGCAGCCGAGAATTAGCGGAGGGAGTCATCACAGATACGCAGTATTTT. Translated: CASSRELAEGVITDTQYF.